The sequence of this T cell receptor (beta chain) was determined in a study of T cell responses to AZD1222 COVID-19 vaccine. General study results and limits: Among those given AZD1222, only 5 to 7 were seropositive at baseline. Repertoire collection took place solely once the T cell response had peaked. Most donors were white British and more were female, and clonal diversity was possibly underestimated.

Data came from immunoSEQ multiplex PCR; TCRdb stores just in-frame clones and leaves some out. The data contain about 110,000 clones, roughly 91% of them singletons. Doses given second, at about 4 or about 12 weeks, were pooled. The germline V gene has CDR1 SGHRS and CDR2 YFSETQ. V lost 4 bases and J lost 2, with 9 bases in between. The CDR3 spans 14 residues. A note on this clone: The antigen remains unidentified.

The gene calls are TRBV5-1 and TRBJ1-4, with a tentative D call TRBD1 (5 bases). This clonotype was obtained from an adult who received the AZD1222 COVID-19 vaccine. The material was peripheral blood, obtained 28 days after the second AZD1222 dose. The DNA of the CDR3 is TGCGCCAGCAGCCAAGACAGCACTAATGAAAAACTGTTTTTT. It encodes CASSQDSTNEKLFF.